This entry lists 30 T cell receptor beta chains sequenced from one sample in a study of T cell responses to AZD1222 COVID-19 vaccine. Generated by immunoSEQ multiplex PCR, the TCRdb table keeps only in-frame clones and is missing some. Here the sample spans roughly 180,000 clones, about nine tenths being singletons. Sample: peripheral blood, taken 28 days after the second AZD1222 dose. The receptor set was obtained from an adult who received the AZD1222 COVID-19 vaccine.

The chain combines TRBV27 with TRBJ1-5, with D perhaps matching TRBD1 (6 bases). V lost 3 bases to trimming and J lost 3 bases, with 15 bases between them. CDR3 length equals 16 residues. The V gene's germline CDR1 is MNHEY and CDR2 SMNVEV (reference sequence). CDR3 in DNA: TGTGCCAGCAGTTTGGGAGGGGGTGGGGTCAATCAGCCCCAGCATTTT. Its protein is CASSLGGGGVNQPQHF.

This rearrangement joins TRBV5-1 to TRBJ1-1; D gene ambiguous. CDR3 length: 15 residues. Trimming pared 0 bases from V and 5 bases from J, leaving 14 bases between. In germline, CDR1 is SGHRS, CDR2 YFSETQ. The CDR3 DNA reads TGCGCCAGCAGCTTGGAAGGGCCAGGAGGGACTGAAGCTTTCTTT. Amino acids: CASSLEGPGGTEAFF. The complete variable domain, with remaining parts taken from reference TRBV5-1 and TRBJ1-1, reads KAGVTQTPRYLIKTRGQQVTLSCSPISGHRSVSWYQQTPGQGLQFLFEYFSETQRNKGNFPGRFSGRQFSNSRSEMNVSTLELGDSALYLCASSLEGPGGTEAFFGQGTRLTVV.

The chain recombines TRBV27 with TRBJ1-2; the D is unclear. The CDR3 covers 12 residues. Between the trimmed V and J ends, which lost 6 bases and 4 bases, there was a span of 9 bases. The germline gives CDR1 MNHEY, CDR2 SMNVEV (reference sequence). The CDR3 loop reads CASRGAGYGYTF. Here the CDR3 DNA reads TGTGCCAGCAGGGGCGCGGGCTATGGCTACACCTTC.

The chain is built from TRBV7-5 and TRBJ1-2. TRBV7-5 is a pseudogene. This CDR3 region has 19 residues. The CDR3 DNA sequence: TGTGCCAGAAGCTTGGAACATCCAGGGGGGCGCGGGAGGGGCTATGGCTACACCTTC. It is translated as CARSLEHPGGRGRGYGYTF.

This rearrangement joins TRBV9 to TRBJ2-7, with D perhaps TRBD2 (7 bases). The CDR3 is 15 amino acids. Per the germline V gene, CDR1 is SGDLS and CDR2 is YYNGEE. V lost 0 bases, J lost 6 bases, and 16 bases lay in between. This chain's CDR3 is CASSVGFTGGSEQYF. In DNA, the CDR3 is TGTGCCAGCAGCGTAGGTTTTACGGGGGGCTCCGAGCAGTACTTC.

V is TRBV10-1 and J is TRBJ2-5, with 10 bases fitting TRBD1. The CDR3 is made up of 13 amino acids. CDR1 and CDR2 (germline): WNHNN, SYGVQD (reference sequence). V was clipped by 10 bases and J by 3 bases; unmatched bases: 5. The CDR3: CAIRDRGEETQYF. The CDR3 DNA reads as TGCGCCATCCGGGACAGGGGAGAAGAGACCCAGTACTTC.

This chain connects TRBV27 to TRBJ1-2, with TRBD1 matching over 7 bases. V trimming: 6 bases; J trimming: 4 bases; junction bases outside the gene matches: 5. Per the germline V gene, CDR1 is MNHEY and CDR2 is SMNVEV (reference sequence). This CDR3 region has 13 residues. CDR3 protein: CASSNTGVYGYTF. The CDR3 DNA is TGTGCCAGCAGCAATACAGGGGTCTATGGCTACACCTTC.

The chain carries TRBV12-3 or TRBV12-4 and TRBJ1-6; D is undetermined. Trimming removed 3 bases at V and 9 bases at J, with 6 bases between. CDR3 length: 12 amino acids. The CDR3 nucleotides are TGTGCCAGCAGTTTTCAGCCTTCACCCCTCCACTTT. Encoded protein: CASSFQPSPLHF.

V is TRBV19 and J is TRBJ2-7; D uncertain. V lost 9 bases to trimming and J lost 2 bases, with 8 bases between them. Germline CDR1 reads LNHDA; CDR2 reads SQIVND (reference sequence). The CDR3 extends over 11 amino acids. CDR3 DNA sequence: TGTGCCAGCCGGTCTGCCTACGAGCAGTACTTC. Translated, it gives CASRSAYEQYF.

The chain uses TRBV18 and TRBJ2-2, with D unresolved. This CDR3 comprises 13 residues. V shed 5 bases and J shed 2 bases, with 6 bases lying between them. Germline V gene data show CDR1 as KGHSH and CDR2 as LQKENI. This CDR3 reads CASSADNTGELFF. The CDR3 DNA follows: TGTGCCAGCTCAGCCGACAACACCGGGGAGCTGTTTTTT.

V usage is TRBV11-2 and J usage is TRBJ1-1; 7 nucleotides match TRBD1. The V gene end was trimmed by 3 bases and the J gene end by 10 bases; junction bases not matched to a gene: 11. This CDR3 is 14 amino acids long. CDR1 is SGHAT, CDR2 FQNNGV, per germline. The CDR3 spells CASSLGTDRAGAFF. In nucleotides, the CDR3 is TGTGCCAGCAGCTTGGGAACCGACAGGGCGGGAGCTTTCTTT.

This clone was seen many times. The CDR3 spells CASSRSLSGGDEQFF. Written as DNA, the CDR3 is TGTGCCAGCAGTAGATCATTATCCGGAGGCGATGAGCAGTTCTTC. This chain links TRBV6-4 with TRBJ2-1; possible D gene TRBD2, 5 bases. The length of the CDR3 is 15 residues. V was shortened by 5 bases and J by 8 bases, with 19 bases between the two germline ends. Germline V lookup: CDR1 MRHNA, CDR2 SNTAGT.

The V call is TRBV23-1, the J call TRBJ2-2, with 7 bases identical to TRBD2. TRBV23-1 is an ORF, with its function uncertain. V shed 0 bases and J 6 bases; nucleotides not matched to a gene: 16. The length of the CDR3 is 19 residues. The CDR3 DNA reads TGCGCCAGCAGTCAATCAAACATTCAGGGAGGGCTCGTGCCCGGGGAGCTGTTTTTT. The encoded protein is CASSQSNIQGGLVPGELFF.

This rearrangement joins TRBV3-1 (or the pseudogene TRBV3-2) to TRBJ1-1; 9 nucleotides line up with TRBD1. Per germline, CDR1 LGHDT and CDR2 YNNKEL (reference sequence). The CDR3 has 15 residues. The ends lost 0 bases at V and 3 bases at J; junction bases unmatched: 2. CDR3 protein: CASSQEGTGYTEAFF. CDR3 DNA: TGTGCCAGCAGCCAAGAAGGGACAGGGTACACTGAAGCTTTCTTT.

Concerning this clone itself: Other DNA sequences in the sample encode the same CDR3. The chain uses TRBV6-5 and TRBJ1-1, with no clear D. Germline V gene data show CDR1 as MNHEY and CDR2 as SVGAGI. V shed 6 bases and J shed 1 base, with 9 bases lying between them. This CDR3 is built from 13 residues. The CDR3 DNA follows: TGTGCCAGCAGCCCCCGGGGGAACACTGAAGCTTTCTTT. It translates to CASSPRGNTEAFF.

This clone appeared a single time. The rearrangement links TRBV7-3 to TRBJ1-1; 9 bases match TRBD1. The CDR3 is 14 residues long. Trimming cost V 2 bases and J 6 bases; bases outside gene matches: 4. Germline loops: CDR1 SGHTA, CDR2 FQGTGA. For the CDR3, the DNA is TGTGCCAGCAGCTTAGGAACAGGGGGCTCTGAAGCTTTCTTT. Encoded protein: CASSLGTGGSEAFF.

This chain uses TRBV5-6 with TRBJ2-5; TRBD2 aligns across 9 bases. CDR1 and CDR2 (germline): SGHDT, YYEEEE. Germline trimming cut 0 bases from V and 3 bases from J; bases unmatched to any gene: 9. The CDR3 length is 17 residues. The CDR3 loop is CASSLGSGLAGKETQYF. Written as DNA, the CDR3 is TGTGCCAGCAGCTTGGGATCCGGCCTAGCGGGAAAAGAGACCCAGTACTTC.

CDR3 sequence: CASSYSSRLAGDTDTQYF. Written as DNA, the CDR3 is TGTGCCAGCAGTTACTCCTCGCGACTAGCGGGGGACACAGATACGCAGTATTTT. The rearrangement uses TRBV6-2 or TRBV6-3 and TRBJ2-3, with 12 bases aligning to TRBD2. J gave up 2 bases and V 0 bases, and 6 bases lay outside the gene matches. The germline gives CDR1 MNHEY, CDR2 SVGEGT. The CDR3 length is 18 residues.

J is TRBJ1-5 and V is TRBV12-5, with TRBD1 identical over 7 bases. Germline V CDR1 and CDR2: LGHNT, FRNRAP. V gave up 3 bases and J gave up 3 bases; unmatched junction bases: 5. The CDR3 loop spans 15 amino acids. CDR3 residues: CASGLETGPNQPQHF. CDR3 sequence (DNA): TGTGCTAGTGGTTTAGAGACAGGGCCCAATCAGCCCCAGCATTTT.

The rearrangement joins TRBV20-1 to TRBJ2-5; TRBD2 aligns across 9 bases. CDR1 and CDR2 (germline): DFQATT, SNEGSKA (reference sequence). V dropped 3 bases and J dropped 4; count of bases not matched to a gene: 12. The CDR3 is 16 amino acids. Here the CDR3 reads CSASGPSGDTRETQYF. CDR3 in DNA: TGCAGTGCTAGTGGGCCTAGCGGGGACACTAGAGAGACCCAGTACTTC.

The J gene is TRBJ1-2, the V gene TRBV6-1, with 8 positions matching TRBD1. The CDR3 loop spans 15 amino acids. V lost 0 bases, J lost 8 bases, and 8 bases stayed unmatched. The germline V gene encodes CDR1 MNHNS and CDR2 SASEGT. The CDR3 DNA sequence: TGTGCCAGCAGTGAAGCGGCCCAGGGGGCGCAAGGCTACACCTTC. This translates into CASSEAAQGAQGYTF.

The chain uses TRBV4-3 and TRBJ1-3; weak D call: TRBD1 (5 bases). Germline-derived CDR1 and CDR2 are LGHNA and YSLEER. V was cut by 1 base and J by 4 bases, with 11 bases left in between. CDR3 length equals 15 residues. For the CDR3, the DNA is TGCGCCAGCAGCCAAGGGTCAGGGTCCGGAAACACCATATATTTT. Protein: CASSQGSGSGNTIYF.

V is TRBV7-9 and J is TRBJ1-2; TRBD1 is a possible D gene (5 bases). The CDR3 contains 15 residues. V dropped 1 base and J dropped 6 bases, with 15 bases sitting between them. The germline gives CDR1 SEHNR, CDR2 FQNEAQ (reference sequence). CDR3 DNA: TGTGCCAGCAGCTTAGGCCCTGGGACCTGGGATGGCTACACCTTC. It is translated as CASSLGPGTWDGYTF.

This rearrangement joins TRBV27 to TRBJ2-7; maybe TRBD2 (6 bases). The CDR3 covers 13 residues. Germline loops: CDR1 MNHEY, CDR2 SMNVEV (reference sequence). V was shortened by 8 bases and J by 5 bases, with 16 bases between the two germline ends. CDR3 coding DNA: TGTGCCAGCGGGACGGCCGGGGGTAACGAGCAGTACTTC. Protein: CASGTAGGNEQYF.

This clone was picked up one time. The CDR3 DNA reads TGTGCCAGCAGCCCCGGTGGGCCGGGCACTGAAGCTTTCTTT. This codes for CASSPGGPGTEAFF. The chain uses TRBV7-9 and TRBJ1-1; D call uncertain. Germline CDR1 and CDR2: SEHNR and FQNEAQ (reference sequence). The ends were cut back, 5 bases at V and 4 bases at J, with 14 bases in the middle. The CDR3 loop spans 14 amino acids.

J is TRBJ2-1 and V is TRBV24-1; 10 positions match TRBD2. V trimming: 1 base; J trimming: 9 bases; junction bases outside the gene matches: 8. CDR1 is KGHDR, CDR2 SFDVKD, per germline. The CDR3 has 16 residues. In DNA form, the CDR3 reads TGTGCCACCAGTGATTTCGGGCTAGCGGGAGCCAGTGAGCAGTTCTTC. This translates into CATSDFGLAGASEQFF.

The chain employs TRBV28 and TRBJ1-4; the D gene is possibly TRBD1 (5 bases). The length of the CDR3 is 14 residues. Germline-derived CDR1 and CDR2 are MDHEN and SYDVKM. V gave up 3 bases and J gave up 7 bases, with 12 bases separating them. For the CDR3, the DNA is TGTGCCAGCAGTTTGGGACCAAGGGGTGAAAAACTGTTTTTT. Amino acid sequence: CASSLGPRGEKLFF.

This clone has a handful of counts. The DNA for the CDR3 is TGTGCCAGCAGAACCCACAGCGGGGGGGCATTCTATGAGCAGTTCTTC. This sequence encodes CASRTHSGGAFYEQFF. The chain uses TRBV7-2 and TRBJ2-1, with 10 bases that match TRBD2. The V gene's germline CDR1 is SGHTA and CDR2 FQGNSA. The V segment lost 6 bases and the J segment 8 bases; nucleotides outside the gene matches: 13. This CDR3 has 16 amino acids.

The gene calls are TRBV29-1 and TRBJ2-3; D possibly matches TRBD1 or TRBD2 (5 bases each). CDR3 length: 13 residues. Deletions cut 7 bases from V and 1 base from J, with 12 bases between. CDR1 is SQVTM, CDR2 ANQGSEA, per germline. The CDR3 DNA is TGCAGCGCTACGGGGCTCCGCACAGATACGCAGTATTTT. Its translation is CSATGLRTDTQYF.

V gene TRBV19 combines with J gene TRBJ2-1; TRBD1 matches 9 bases. Germline V gene data show CDR1 as LNHDA and CDR2 as SQIVND (reference sequence). The CDR3 spans 15 residues. V lost 5 bases and J lost 1; bases outside the gene matches: 3. CDR3 residues: CASSSGTGSYNEQFF. As DNA, the CDR3 is TGTGCCAGTAGTTCGGGGACAGGGTCCTACAATGAGCAGTTCTTC. The full variable domain, rest sourced from reference TRBV19 and TRBJ2-1, is DGGITQSPKYLFRKEGQNVTLSCEQNLNHDAMYWYRQDPGQGLRLIYYSQIVNDFQKGDIAEGYSVSREKKESFPLTVTSAQKNPTAFYLCASSSGTGSYNEQFFGPGTRLTVL.